This TCR beta chain is from a study of vaccination and CD4 T cells after COVID-19. Study outcomes and limitations: It was observed that, in convalescent patients, a median about 86% of reactive clones arose only post-vaccination.

Sample treatment: approximately 9-day PBMC culture with coronavirus spike peptide pools or control peptides (ViraFEST assay). According to the study, CD4+ T cells from the unexposed donor were gathered ahead of the COVID-19 pandemic (2011-2018). CD4+ T cells that had been cultured provided DNA sequenced with the Oncomine TCR Beta short-read assay. TCRdb passed the PCR reads through MiXCR, listing each CDR3 protein once. The repertoire holds roughly 7,400 distinct CDR3 sequences, with about a third as singletons. This clonotype is termed medium-sized. Its target is unknown. Trimming cost V 6 bases and J 5 bases, with 15 bases left between them. The CDR3 extends over 15 amino acids. The V gene's germline CDR1 is KGHDR and CDR2 SFDVKD.

This chain connects TRBV24-1 to TRBJ2-2; D ambiguous. The TCR was taken from a human donor in good health. Sequencing input: CD4+ T cells from blood, cultured in vitro. In DNA form, the CDR3 reads TGTGCCACCAGTCTCGGGCCAAATCCAACCGGGGAGCTGTTTTTT. Translation gives CATSLGPNPTGELFF.